These 20 T cell receptor beta chains came from one sample sequenced in a study of T cell clones after liver transplantation. This table comes from immunoSEQ multiplex PCR, and its TCRdb copy is limited to in-frame clones, with some not included. This sample yields some 80,000 clones, of which 80% to 85% are seen a single time; 2% to 2.5% belongs to the top ten. This specimen was CD4+ T cells from blood, taken around 50 months after liver transplant. These receptors all stem from a human patient who received a liver transplant. Some T cells may have come from the graft donor.

The V gene is TRBV5-5, the J gene TRBJ1-2; D might be TRBD1 (6 bases). CDR3 size: 13 residues. The V and J ends lost 0 bases and 4 bases respectively, with 7 bases between them. Per germline, CDR1 SGHKS and CDR2 YYEKEE (reference sequence). CDR3: CASSLEQGYGYTF. In nucleotides, the CDR3 is TGTGCCAGCAGCTTGGAACAGGGCTATGGCTACACCTTC.

The chain is built from TRBV9 and TRBJ2-2, with 7 bases aligning to TRBD2. Germline V gives CDR1 SGDLS, CDR2 YYNGEE. This CDR3 spans 14 amino acids. The V segment lost 5 bases and the J segment 4 bases; nucleotides outside the gene matches: 5. The CDR3 DNA is TGTGCCAGCAGGTTTAGCGGGTCCACCGGGGAGCTGTTTTTT. As protein: CASRFSGSTGELFF.

V gene TRBV6-4 combines with J gene TRBJ2-2, with D perhaps TRBD1 (6 bases). Germline values: CDR1 MRHNA, CDR2 SNTAGT. V was cut by 0 bases and J by 2 bases, with 13 bases left in between. The CDR3 has 17 residues. CDR3 amino acids: CASSDSQGRGNTGELFF. The CDR3 DNA reads as TGTGCCAGCAGTGACTCGCAGGGGCGCGGAAACACCGGGGAGCTGTTTTTT.

This clone was detected only once. The V gene is TRBV5-1, the J gene TRBJ1-1; possibly TRBD1 for D (6 bases). This CDR3 contains 12 residues. Trimming left V 9 bases short and J 3 bases short, with 12 bases between. Germline V CDR1 and CDR2: SGHRS, YFSETQ. Here the CDR3 DNA reads TGCGCCACCGGCAGGGGTGACACTGAAGCTTTCTTT. This sequence encodes CATGRGDTEAFF.

This clone appeared a few times. The V call is TRBV10-3, the J call TRBJ2-6, with D perhaps matching TRBD1 or TRBD2 (5 bases each). Germline assignment: CDR1 ENHRY and CDR2 SYGVKD. The CDR3 runs 15 residues. Trimming removed 11 bases from V and 0 bases from J, with 14 bases in between. CDR3 sequence reads: CAARGGHSGANVLTF. The CDR3 DNA reads TGTGCCGCCCGGGGCGGGCACTCTGGGGCCAACGTCCTGACTTTC.

The chain carries TRBV6-1 and TRBJ1-2, with unresolved D. The CDR3 totals 13 residues. Germline V lookup: CDR1 MNHNS, CDR2 SASEGT. V was cut by 4 bases and J by 3 bases, with 9 bases left in between. The CDR3 protein is CASSVSLHYGYTF. CDR3 bases: TGTGCCAGCAGTGTAAGTCTACACTATGGCTACACCTTC.

CDR3 DNA sequence: TGTGCCAGCAGTCAACTTAACTACGAGCAGTACTTC. Protein: CASSQLNYEQYF. V is TRBV6-1 and J is TRBJ2-7; D is unclear. CDR3 length: 12 amino acids. V lost 5 bases, J lost 3 bases, and 8 bases lay in between. From germline, CDR1 is MNHNS and CDR2 SASEGT.

This clone came up once. The chain couples TRBV5-4 to TRBJ2-3; D perhaps matches TRBD2 (7 bases). Germline V gene sequence: CDR1 SGHNT, CDR2 YYREEE (reference sequence). Trimming pared 5 bases from V and 1 base from J, leaving 14 bases between. The CDR3 contains 15 residues. The CDR3 DNA follows: TGTGCCAGCAGACGTGGGGGGGCGGGCACAGATACGCAGTATTTT. It translates to CASRRGGAGTDTQYF.

The chain is built from TRBV7-3 and TRBJ2-1; D may be TRBD1 or TRBD2 (5 bases each). With 6 bases removed from V and 1 base from J, the gap between germline ends came to 10 bases. This CDR3 is 14 amino acids long. Germline CDR1 SGHTA, CDR2 FQGTGA. The chain's CDR3 is CASSHGGSYNEQFF. The CDR3 region has the DNA TGTGCCAGCAGTCATGGGGGATCCTACAATGAGCAGTTCTTC.

The J gene is TRBJ2-3, the V gene TRBV5-1, with D unresolved. Germline lookup yields CDR1 SGHRS and CDR2 YFSETQ. CDR3 size: 12 residues. V shed 0 bases and J shed 7 bases, with 6 bases lying between them. The CDR3 sequence: CASSLGDYTQYF. The CDR3 region has the DNA TGCGCCAGCAGCTTGGGGGATTATACGCAGTATTTT.

This chain links TRBV6-5 with TRBJ1-2; D may be TRBD1 (6 bases). Trimming removed 0 bases at V and 7 bases at J, with 12 bases between. The CDR3 consists of 14 residues. The germline gives CDR1 MNHEY, CDR2 SVGAGI. CDR3 nucleotide sequence: TGTGCCAGCAGTTACTCAAACAGGGCGGCTGGCTACACCTTC. This encodes CASSYSNRAAGYTF.

The chain is built from TRBV6-5 and TRBJ2-3; 10 positions agree with TRBD2. The CDR3 is 16 amino acids. V trimming: 2 bases; J trimming: 8 bases; junction bases outside the gene matches: 10. CDR1 is MNHEY, CDR2 SVGAGI, per germline. CDR3 sequence: CASSYPQRGGVATQYF. In DNA, the CDR3 is TGTGCCAGCAGTTACCCCCAGCGGGGGGGCGTGGCTACGCAGTATTTT.

The chain links TRBV28 to TRBJ2-7; possible D gene TRBD1, 6 bases. The germline V gene encodes CDR1 MDHEN and CDR2 SYDVKM. The CDR3 runs 14 residues. V gave up 7 bases and J gave up 5 bases, with 18 bases separating them. Written as DNA, the CDR3 is TGTGCCAGCAATTCGTGGGGGCAGTCCCACGAGCAGTACTTC. Amino acid sequence: CASNSWGQSHEQYF.

This clone has more than one count but fewer than ten. The chain links TRBV10-2 to TRBJ2-5; D possibly corresponds to TRBD2 (5 bases). The CDR3 extends over 13 amino acids. Germline V gives CDR1 WSHSY, CDR2 SAAADI. Trimming shortened V by 4 bases and J by 4 bases, and 10 bases separated the two germline ends. CDR3 amino acids: CASSGLARETQYF. The CDR3 DNA follows: TGCGCCAGCAGTGGGCTAGCCAGAGAGACCCAGTACTTC.

This clone showed up just a few times. V usage is TRBV28 and J usage is TRBJ2-7; TRBD1 matches 10 bases. Germline V lookup: CDR1 MDHEN, CDR2 SYDVKM. After removal of 5 bases from V and 5 bases from J, the junction contained 9 bases not matched to a gene. The CDR3 is made up of 15 amino acids. The CDR3 DNA follows: TGTGCCAGCAGTCTCGGATCGGACAGGGGGAACGAGCAGTACTTC. Translated: CASSLGSDRGNEQYF. The whole variable domain, remainder taken from reference TRBV28 and TRBJ2-7, is DVKVTQSSRYLVKRTGEKVFLECVQDMDHENMFWYRQDPGLGLRLIYFSYDVKMKEKGDIPEGYSVSREKKERFSLILESASTNQTSMYLCASSLGSDRGNEQYFGPGTRLTVT.

The chain links TRBV4-2 to TRBJ2-1; no clear D gene. This CDR3 spans 14 amino acids. V lost 5 bases to trimming and J lost 4 bases, with 12 bases between them. CDR1 and CDR2 (germline): LGHNA, YNFKEQ. CDR3 nucleotide sequence: TGTGCCAGCAGCTCCCCCCAGACGTACAATGAGCAGTTCTTC. This codes for CASSSPQTYNEQFF.

CDR3 nucleotides: TGCGCCAGCAGCTTGGCCGGGGGGGATCAGCCCCAGCATTTT. Its translation: CASSLAGGDQPQHF. The gene calls are TRBV5-1 and TRBJ1-5, with D perhaps TRBD1 (5 bases). The V end lost 0 bases, the J end lost 5 bases, and 9 bases lay between the germline ends. The CDR3 is 14 amino acids. Germline V gene data show CDR1 as SGHRS and CDR2 as YFSETQ.

The genes are TRBV6-5 and TRBJ2-7; 8 bases agree with TRBD1. Germline V gene sequence: CDR1 MNHEY, CDR2 SVGAGI. The V gene end was trimmed by 2 bases and the J gene end by 2 bases; junction bases not matched to a gene: 5. This CDR3 has 15 residues. This chain's CDR3 is CASSYQGAPPYEQYF. The CDR3 nucleotides read TGTGCCAGCAGTTACCAGGGGGCTCCTCCCTACGAGCAGTACTTC.

The chain is built from TRBV18 and TRBJ2-6, with 9 bases matching TRBD1. Germline V gene sequence: CDR1 KGHSH, CDR2 LQKENI. The CDR3 loop spans 18 amino acids. The V gene end was trimmed by 6 bases and the J gene end by 1 base; junction bases not matched to a gene: 10. The CDR3 sequence: CASSPGTGTSSGANVLTF. The CDR3 bases are TGTGCCAGCTCTCCCGGGACAGGGACCTCTTCTGGGGCCAACGTCCTGACTTTC.

This rearrangement joins TRBV10-3 to TRBJ2-7; 8 positions match TRBD1. J was trimmed by 4 bases and V by 4 bases; bases with no gene match: 9. The CDR3 is 15 residues long. Germline lookup yields CDR1 ENHRY and CDR2 SYGVKD. The CDR3: CAISAYGTGEYEQYF. CDR3 in DNA: TGTGCCATCAGTGCATACGGGACAGGAGAGTACGAGCAGTACTTC.